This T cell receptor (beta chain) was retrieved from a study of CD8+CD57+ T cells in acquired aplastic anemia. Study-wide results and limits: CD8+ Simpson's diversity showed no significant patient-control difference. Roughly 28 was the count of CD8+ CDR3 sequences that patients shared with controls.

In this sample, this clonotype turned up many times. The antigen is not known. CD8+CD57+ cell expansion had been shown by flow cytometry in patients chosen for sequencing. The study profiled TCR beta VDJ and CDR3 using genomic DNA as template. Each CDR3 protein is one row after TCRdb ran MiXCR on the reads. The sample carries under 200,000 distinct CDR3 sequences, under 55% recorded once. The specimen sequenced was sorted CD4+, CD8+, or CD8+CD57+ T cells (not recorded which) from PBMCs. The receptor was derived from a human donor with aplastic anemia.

CDR3 residues: CASSVDPSGVNEQFF. CDR3 DNA sequence: TGTGCCAGCAGCGTAGATCCTAGCGGGGTAAATGAGCAGTTCTTC. The chain combines TRBV9 with TRBJ2-1; 9 bases align to TRBD2. The J segment lost 7 bases and the V segment lost 0 bases, leaving 5 bases of the junction unmatched. Germline V CDR1 and CDR2: SGDLS, YYNGEE. The CDR3 runs 15 residues.